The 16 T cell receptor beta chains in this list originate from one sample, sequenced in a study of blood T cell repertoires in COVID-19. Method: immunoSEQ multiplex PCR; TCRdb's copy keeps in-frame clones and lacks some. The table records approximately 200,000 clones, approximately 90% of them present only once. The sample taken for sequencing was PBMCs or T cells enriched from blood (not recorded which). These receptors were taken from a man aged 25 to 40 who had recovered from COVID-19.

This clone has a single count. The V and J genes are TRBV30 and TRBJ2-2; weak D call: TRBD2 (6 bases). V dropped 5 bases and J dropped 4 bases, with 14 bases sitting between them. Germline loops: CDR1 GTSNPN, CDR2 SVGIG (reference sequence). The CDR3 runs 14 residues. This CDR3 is CAWSGGKGTGELFF. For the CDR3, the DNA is TGTGCCTGGTCTGGAGGGAAAGGCACCGGGGAGCTGTTTTTT. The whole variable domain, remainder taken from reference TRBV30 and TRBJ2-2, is SQTIHQWPATLVQPVGSPLSLECTVEGTSNPNLYWYRQAAGRGLQLLFYSVGIGQISSEVPQNLSASRPQDRQFILSSKKLLLSDSGFYLCAWSGGKGTGELFFGEGSRLTVL.

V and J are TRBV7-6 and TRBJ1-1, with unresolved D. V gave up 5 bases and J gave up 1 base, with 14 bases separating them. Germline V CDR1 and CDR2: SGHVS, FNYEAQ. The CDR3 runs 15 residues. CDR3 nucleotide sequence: TGTGCCAGCAGCCCGCGAGCCGAAGCGAACACTGAAGCTTTCTTT. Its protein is CASSPRAEANTEAFF. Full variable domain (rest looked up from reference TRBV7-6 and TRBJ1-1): GAGVSQSPRYKVTKRGQDVALRCDPISGHVSLYWYRQALGQGPEFLTYFNYEAQQDKSGLPNDRFSAERPEGSISTLTIQRTEQRDSAMYRCASSPRAEANTEAFFGQGTRLTVV.

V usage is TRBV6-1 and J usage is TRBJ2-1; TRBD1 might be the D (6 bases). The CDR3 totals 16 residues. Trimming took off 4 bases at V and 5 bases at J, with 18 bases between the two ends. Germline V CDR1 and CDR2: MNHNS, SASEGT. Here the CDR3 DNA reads TGTGCCAGCAGTGCCCTACGAGACAGGAATGACAATGAGCAGTTCTTC. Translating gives CASSALRDRNDNEQFF.

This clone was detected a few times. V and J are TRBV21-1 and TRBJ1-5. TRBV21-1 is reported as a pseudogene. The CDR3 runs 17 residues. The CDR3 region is CASSKSRVIVRNQPQHF. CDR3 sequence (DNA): TGTGCCAGCAGCAAATCTCGGGTGATTGTACGCAATCAGCCCCAGCATTTT.

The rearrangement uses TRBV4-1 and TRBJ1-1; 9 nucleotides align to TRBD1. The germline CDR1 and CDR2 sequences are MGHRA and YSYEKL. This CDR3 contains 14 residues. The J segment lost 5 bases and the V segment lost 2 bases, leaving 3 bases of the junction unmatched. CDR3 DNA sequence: TGCGCCAGCAGCCAAACAGGGGGCCGAACTGAAGCTTTCTTT. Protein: CASSQTGGRTEAFF.

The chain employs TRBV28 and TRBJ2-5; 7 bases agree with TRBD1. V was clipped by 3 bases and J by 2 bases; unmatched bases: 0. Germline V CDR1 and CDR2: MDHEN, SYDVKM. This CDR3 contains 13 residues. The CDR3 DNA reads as TGTGCCAGCAGTTTGGGACAGCAAGAGACCCAGTACTTC. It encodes CASSLGQQETQYF.

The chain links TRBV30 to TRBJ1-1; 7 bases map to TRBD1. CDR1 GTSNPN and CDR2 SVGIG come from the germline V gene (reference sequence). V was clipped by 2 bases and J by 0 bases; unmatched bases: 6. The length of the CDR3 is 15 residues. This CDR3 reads CAWSPDRVMNTEAFF. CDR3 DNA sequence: TGTGCCTGGAGTCCTGACAGGGTCATGAACACTGAAGCTTTCTTT.

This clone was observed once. In nucleotides, the CDR3 is TGTGCCAGCTCACCAACGGCAGGGGACACTTACGAGCAGTACTTC. Protein sequence: CASSPTAGDTYEQYF. The chain joins TRBV18 to TRBJ2-7; maybe TRBD1 (6 bases). The CDR3 runs to 15 residues. CDR1 is KGHSH, CDR2 LQKENI, per germline. V gave up 2 bases and J gave up 4 bases, with 15 bases separating them.

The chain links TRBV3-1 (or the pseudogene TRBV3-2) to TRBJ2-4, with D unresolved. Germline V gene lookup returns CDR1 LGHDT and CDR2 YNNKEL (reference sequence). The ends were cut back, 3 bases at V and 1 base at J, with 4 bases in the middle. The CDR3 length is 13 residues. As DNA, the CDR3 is TGTGCCAGCAGCCACAGGGCCAAAAACATTCAGTACTTC. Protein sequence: CASSHRAKNIQYF.

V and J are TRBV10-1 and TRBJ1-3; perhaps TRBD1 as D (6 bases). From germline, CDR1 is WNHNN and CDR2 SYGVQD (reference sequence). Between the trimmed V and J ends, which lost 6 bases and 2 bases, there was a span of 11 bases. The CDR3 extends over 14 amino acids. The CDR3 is CASSPGTPGNTIYF. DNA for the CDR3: TGCGCCAGCAGCCCAGGGACACCTGGAAACACCATATATTTT.

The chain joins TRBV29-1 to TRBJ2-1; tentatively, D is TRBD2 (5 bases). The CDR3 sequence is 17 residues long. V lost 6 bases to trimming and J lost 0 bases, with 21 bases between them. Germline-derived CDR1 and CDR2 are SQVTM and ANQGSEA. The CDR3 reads CSVPESTRGVSYNEQFF. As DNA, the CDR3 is TGCAGCGTACCAGAAAGTACTCGGGGAGTCTCCTACAATGAGCAGTTCTTC.

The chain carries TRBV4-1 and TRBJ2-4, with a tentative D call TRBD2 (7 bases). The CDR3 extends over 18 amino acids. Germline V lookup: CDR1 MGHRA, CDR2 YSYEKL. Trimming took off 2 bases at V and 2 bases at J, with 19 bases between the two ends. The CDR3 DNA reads TGCGCCAGCAGCCAACCTCAAGGGGGGGGCTTAACCAAAAACATTCAGTACTTC. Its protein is CASSQPQGGGLTKNIQYF.

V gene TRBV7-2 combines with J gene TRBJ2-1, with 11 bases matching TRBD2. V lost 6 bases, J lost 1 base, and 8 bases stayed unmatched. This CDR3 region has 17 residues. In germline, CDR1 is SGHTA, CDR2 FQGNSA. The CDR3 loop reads CASSPLAGGHSYNEQFF. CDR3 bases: TGTGCCAGCAGTCCTTTAGCGGGGGGGCATTCCTACAATGAGCAGTTCTTC. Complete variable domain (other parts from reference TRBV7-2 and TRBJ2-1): GAGVSQSPSNKVTEKGKDVELRCDPISGHTALYWYRQSLGQGLEFLIYFQGNSAPDKSGLPSDRFSAERTGGSVSTLTIQRTQQEDSAVYLCASSPLAGGHSYNEQFFGPGTRLTVL.

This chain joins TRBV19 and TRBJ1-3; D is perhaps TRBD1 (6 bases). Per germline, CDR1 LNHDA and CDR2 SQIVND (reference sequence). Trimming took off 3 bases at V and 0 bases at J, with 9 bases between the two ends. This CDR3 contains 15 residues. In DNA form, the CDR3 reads TGTGCCAGTAGTATTGAACAGGGCTCTGGAAACACCATATATTTT. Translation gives CASSIEQGSGNTIYF.

The CDR3, as DNA: TGCGCCAGCAGCCAAGGGACTAGCGGGAGGTCTCTTGGGGAGCAGTTCTTC. As protein: CASSQGTSGRSLGEQFF. V is TRBV5-1 and J is TRBJ2-1; 15 bases are shared with TRBD2. After removal of 4 bases from V and 10 bases from J, the junction contained 12 bases not matched to a gene. CDR1 is SGHRS and CDR2 is YFSETQ in the germline V gene. There are 17 residues in the CDR3.

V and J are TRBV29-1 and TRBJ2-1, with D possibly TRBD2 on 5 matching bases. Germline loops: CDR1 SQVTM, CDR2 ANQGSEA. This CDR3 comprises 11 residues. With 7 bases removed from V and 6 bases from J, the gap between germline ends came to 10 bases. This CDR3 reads CSGRRGNEQFF. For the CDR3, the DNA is TGCAGCGGTCGTCGGGGCAATGAGCAGTTCTTC.